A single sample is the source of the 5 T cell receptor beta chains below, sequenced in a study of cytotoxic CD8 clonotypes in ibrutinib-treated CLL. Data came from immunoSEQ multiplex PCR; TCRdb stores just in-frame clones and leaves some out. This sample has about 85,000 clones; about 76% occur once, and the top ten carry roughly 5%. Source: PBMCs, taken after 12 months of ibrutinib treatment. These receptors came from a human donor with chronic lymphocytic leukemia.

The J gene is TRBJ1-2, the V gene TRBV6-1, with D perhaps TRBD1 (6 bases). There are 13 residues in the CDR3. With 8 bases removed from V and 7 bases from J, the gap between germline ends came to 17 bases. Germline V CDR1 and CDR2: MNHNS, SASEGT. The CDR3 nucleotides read TGTGCCAGCTCCCGGGACACCGCTTCTGGCTACACCTTC. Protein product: CASSRDTASGYTF.

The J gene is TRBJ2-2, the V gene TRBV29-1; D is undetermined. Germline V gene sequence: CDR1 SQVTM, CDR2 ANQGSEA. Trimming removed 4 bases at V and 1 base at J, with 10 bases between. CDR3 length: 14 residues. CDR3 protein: CSVGPTGNTGELFF. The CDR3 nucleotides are TGCAGCGTTGGCCCCACGGGGAACACCGGGGAGCTGTTTTTT.

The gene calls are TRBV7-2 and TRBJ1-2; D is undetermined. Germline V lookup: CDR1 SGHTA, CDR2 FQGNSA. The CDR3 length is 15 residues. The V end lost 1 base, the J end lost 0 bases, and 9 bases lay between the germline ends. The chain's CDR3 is CASSLDGNSNYGYTF. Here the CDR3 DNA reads TGTGCCAGCAGCTTAGATGGCAACTCTAACTATGGCTACACCTTC.

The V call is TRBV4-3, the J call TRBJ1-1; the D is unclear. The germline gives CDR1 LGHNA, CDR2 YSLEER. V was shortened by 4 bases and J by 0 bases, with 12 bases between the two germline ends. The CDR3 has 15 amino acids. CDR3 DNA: TGCGCCAGCAGCCTCGGCTGGGTCCTGAACACTGAAGCTTTCTTT. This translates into CASSLGWVLNTEAFF.

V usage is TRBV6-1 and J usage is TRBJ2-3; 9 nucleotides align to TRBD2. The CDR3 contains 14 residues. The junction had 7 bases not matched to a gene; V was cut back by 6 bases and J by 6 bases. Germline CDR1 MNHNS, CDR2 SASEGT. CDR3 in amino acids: CASSRLAVRDTQYF. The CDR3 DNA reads TGTGCCAGCAGCCGACTAGCGGTCCGGGATACGCAGTATTTT.